Listed below are T cell receptor beta chains from one sample, sequenced in a study of shared clonotypes between healthy human individuals. The repertoire was sequenced with immunoSEQ multiplex PCR; TCRdb's copy has only in-frame clones and lacks some. The table lists hundreds of thousands of clones, around 67% of them singletons. Source material: memory CD4+ T cells sorted from blood. The receptors stem from a man younger than 40 in good health. CDR3s include the opening cysteine and the closing phenylalanine or tryptophan. Each record gives: J gene, V gene, clone size, D gene, CDR3 protein, CDR3 DNA. The D gene is left open where the match is weak. For some rows the clone size is stated as once, few or many, or as a class when expanded; others skip it.

j_gene: TRBJ1-2; v_gene: TRBV5-4; abundance: many; d_gene: TRBD1; CDR3aa: CASSLDRGFYGYTF; CDR3nt: TGTGCCAGCAGCTTGGACAGGGGATTTTATGGCTACACCTTC
j_gene: TRBJ2-5; v_gene: TRBV7-3; abundance: -; d_gene: -; CDR3aa: CASSLRAGSGTQYF; CDR3nt: TGTGCCAGCAGCTTAAGGGCAGGGTCGGGGACCCAGTACTTC
j_gene: TRBJ2-7; v_gene: TRBV2; abundance: -; d_gene: TRBD1; CDR3aa: CASSLLDRAGEQYF; CDR3nt: TGTGCCAGCAGTTTACTGGACAGGGCCGGCGAGCAGTACTTC
j_gene: TRBJ2-2; v_gene: TRBV5-1; abundance: -; d_gene: -; CDR3aa: CASSFGQGELFF; CDR3nt: TGCGCCAGCAGCTTCGGTCAGGGGGAGCTGTTTTTT
j_gene: TRBJ2-7; v_gene: TRBV18; abundance: -; d_gene: -; CDR3aa: CASSPSRGGEQYF; CDR3nt: TGTGCCAGCTCACCGTCTAGGGGTGGCGAGCAGTACTTC
j_gene: TRBJ2-2; v_gene: TRBV10-2; abundance: -; d_gene: TRBD2; CDR3aa: CASSGLAGVLGELFF; CDR3nt: TGCGCCAGCAGTGGACTAGCGGGAGTACTCGGGGAGCTGTTTTTT
j_gene: TRBJ2-7; v_gene: TRBV7-9; abundance: -; d_gene: -; CDR3aa: CASSPASGRAEQYF; CDR3nt: TGTGCCAGCAGCCCCGCATCCGGGAGAGCAGAGCAGTACTTC
j_gene: TRBJ2-6; v_gene: TRBV19; abundance: few; d_gene: TRBD1; CDR3aa: CASSRQGSGANVLTF; CDR3nt: TGTGCCAGTAGCAGACAGGGCTCTGGGGCCAACGTCCTGACTTTC
j_gene: TRBJ2-5; v_gene: TRBV28; abundance: -; d_gene: TRBD1; CDR3aa: CASRRQGRETQYF; CDR3nt: TGTGCCAGCCGACGACAGGGAAGAGAGACCCAGTACTTC
j_gene: TRBJ1-3; v_gene: TRBV5-8; abundance: -; d_gene: TRBD1; CDR3aa: CASSLAADRAGNTIYF; CDR3nt: TGTGCCAGCAGCTTGGCCGCGGACAGGGCTGGAAACACCATATATTTT
j_gene: TRBJ1-2; v_gene: TRBV5-4; abundance: -; d_gene: -; CDR3aa: CASSLVNRAKAGYTF; CDR3nt: TGTGCCAGCAGCTTGGTGAACAGGGCTAAAGCTGGCTACACCTTC
j_gene: TRBJ1-3; v_gene: TRBV4-3; abundance: -; d_gene: -; CDR3aa: CASSQGGGPRSGNTIYF; CDR3nt: TGCGCCAGCAGCCAGGGCGGGGGTCCCCGGTCCGGAAACACCATATATTTT
j_gene: TRBJ1-2; v_gene: TRBV19; abundance: -; d_gene: -; CDR3aa: CASTIVGGGEQTF; CDR3nt: TGTGCCAGTACCATAGTAGGAGGAGGGGAGCAAACCTTC
j_gene: TRBJ1-4; v_gene: TRBV21-1; abundance: -; d_gene: -; CDR3aa: CASSKAGTTLDELFF; CDR3nt: TGTGCCAGCAGCAAGGCGGGGACGACTCTTGATGAACTGTTTTTT
j_gene: TRBJ1-1; v_gene: TRBV5-5; abundance: once; d_gene: -; CDR3aa: CASSSKGTNTEAFF; CDR3nt: TGTGCCAGCAGCTCCAAGGGGACGAACACTGAAGCTTTCTTT
j_gene: TRBJ2-7; v_gene: TRBV7-6; abundance: -; d_gene: -; CDR3aa: CASSRTGRGSYEQYF; CDR3nt: TGTGCCAGCAGCCGGACAGGGAGGGGGTCCTACGAGCAGTACTTC
j_gene: TRBJ2-1; v_gene: TRBV14; abundance: -; d_gene: TRBD2; CDR3aa: CASSRPRLAGLDNEQFF; CDR3nt: TGTGCCAGCAGCCGCCCGCGACTAGCGGGACTGGACAATGAGCAGTTCTTC
j_gene: TRBJ2-5; v_gene: TRBV18; abundance: once; d_gene: -; CDR3aa: CASSPPTEETQYF; CDR3nt: TGTGCCAGCTCACCACCGACGGAAGAGACCCAGTACTTC
j_gene: TRBJ2-7; v_gene: TRBV11-2; abundance: -; d_gene: TRBD1; CDR3aa: CASSLVAGQGYEQYF; CDR3nt: TGTGCCAGCAGCTTAGTGGCTGGACAGGGTTACGAGCAGTACTTC
j_gene: TRBJ1-1; v_gene: TRBV9; abundance: -; d_gene: -; CDR3aa: CASSPRDGEDTEAFF; CDR3nt: TGTGCCAGCAGCCCACGGGACGGTGAAGACACTGAAGCTTTCTTT
j_gene: TRBJ2-7; v_gene: TRBV10-2; abundance: -; d_gene: -; CDR3aa: CASSDPGPLRYEQYF; CDR3nt: TGCGCCAGCAGTGACCCAGGCCCCCTCCGCTACGAGCAGTACTTC
j_gene: TRBJ2-2; v_gene: TRBV1; abundance: few; d_gene: -; CDR3aa: CTSSQARIAGGRTGELFF; CDR3nt: TGCACCAGCAGCCAAGCCCGAATAGCGGGAGGGAGGACCGGGGAGCTGTTTTTT
j_gene: TRBJ2-3; v_gene: TRBV28; abundance: -; d_gene: TRBD2; CDR3aa: CASTLSTSGRLGTQYF; CDR3nt: TGTGCCAGCACCCTGTCGACTAGCGGGAGATTAGGTACGCAGTATTTT
j_gene: TRBJ1-1; v_gene: TRBV4-3; abundance: many; d_gene: -; CDR3aa: CASSQDVGPAFF; CDR3nt: TGCGCCAGCAGCCAAGATGTGGGACCAGCTTTCTTT
j_gene: TRBJ2-7; v_gene: TRBV2; abundance: -; d_gene: -; CDR3aa: CASSEGGEQYF; CDR3nt: TGTGCCAGCAGTGAAGGGGGCGAGCAGTACTTC
j_gene: TRBJ1-4; v_gene: TRBV7-9; abundance: -; d_gene: -; CDR3aa: CASSFGGGGGRGREKLFF; CDR3nt: TGTGCCAGCAGCTTCGGCGGTGGGGGTGGCAGGGGACGTGAAAAACTGTTTTTT
j_gene: TRBJ2-3; v_gene: TRBV19; abundance: many; d_gene: -; CDR3aa: CASSMPNPGKGTVRDTQYF; CDR3nt: TGTGCCAGTAGTATGCCCAACCCGGGAAAGGGGACGGTGAGAGATACGCAGTATTTT
j_gene: TRBJ2-1; v_gene: TRBV5-6; abundance: -; d_gene: TRBD2; CDR3aa: CASSLLAGVNEQFF; CDR3nt: TGTGCCAGCAGCTTGCTTGCGGGAGTCAATGAGCAGTTCTTC
j_gene: TRBJ2-5; v_gene: TRBV28; abundance: -; d_gene: TRBD1; CDR3aa: CASSSWDRGETQYF; CDR3nt: TGTGCCAGCAGTTCGTGGGACAGGGGGGAGACCCAGTACTTC